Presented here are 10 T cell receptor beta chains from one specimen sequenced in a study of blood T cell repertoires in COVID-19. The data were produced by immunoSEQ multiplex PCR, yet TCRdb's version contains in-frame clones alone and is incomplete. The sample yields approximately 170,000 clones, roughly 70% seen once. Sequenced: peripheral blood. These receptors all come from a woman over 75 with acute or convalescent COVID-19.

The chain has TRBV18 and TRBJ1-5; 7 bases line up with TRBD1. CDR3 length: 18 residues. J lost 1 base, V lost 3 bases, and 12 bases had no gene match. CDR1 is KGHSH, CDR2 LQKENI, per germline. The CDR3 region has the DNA TGTGCCAGCTCACCGAGGGACAGAGGCTTCGGGAGCAATCAGCCCCAGCATTTT. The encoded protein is CASSPRDRGFGSNQPQHF.

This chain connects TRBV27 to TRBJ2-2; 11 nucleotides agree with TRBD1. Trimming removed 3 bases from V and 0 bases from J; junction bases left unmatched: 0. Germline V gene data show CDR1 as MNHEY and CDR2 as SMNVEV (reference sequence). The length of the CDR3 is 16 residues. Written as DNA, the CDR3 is TGTGCCAGCAGTTTGGGACAGGGGGCGAACACCGGGGAGCTGTTTTTT. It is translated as CASSLGQGANTGELFF.

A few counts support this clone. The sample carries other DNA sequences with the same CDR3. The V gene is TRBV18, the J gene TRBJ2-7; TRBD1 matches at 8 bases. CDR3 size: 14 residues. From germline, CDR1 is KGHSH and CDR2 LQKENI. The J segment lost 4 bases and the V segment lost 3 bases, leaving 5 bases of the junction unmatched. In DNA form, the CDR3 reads TGTGCCAGCTCACCGATGCAGGGGGCATACGAGCAGTACTTC. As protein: CASSPMQGAYEQYF.

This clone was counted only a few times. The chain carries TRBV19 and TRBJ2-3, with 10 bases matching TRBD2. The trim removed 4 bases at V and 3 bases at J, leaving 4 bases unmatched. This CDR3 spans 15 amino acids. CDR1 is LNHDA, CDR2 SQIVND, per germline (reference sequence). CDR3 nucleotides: TGTGCCAGTAGTACTAGCGGGAGAGGAACAGATACGCAGTATTTT. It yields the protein CASSTSGRGTDTQYF.

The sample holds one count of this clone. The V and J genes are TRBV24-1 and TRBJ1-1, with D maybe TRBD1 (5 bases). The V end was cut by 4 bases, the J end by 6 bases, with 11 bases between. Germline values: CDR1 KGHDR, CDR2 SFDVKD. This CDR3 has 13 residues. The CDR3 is CATSETTEAEAFF. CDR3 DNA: TGTGCCACCAGTGAAACGACAGAGGCTGAAGCTTTCTTT.

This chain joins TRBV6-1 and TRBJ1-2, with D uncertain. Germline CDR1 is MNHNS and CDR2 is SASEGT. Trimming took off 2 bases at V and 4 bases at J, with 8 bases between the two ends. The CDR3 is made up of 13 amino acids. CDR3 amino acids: CASSEWAGYGYTF. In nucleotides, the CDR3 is TGTGCCAGCAGTGAATGGGCAGGCTATGGCTACACCTTC.

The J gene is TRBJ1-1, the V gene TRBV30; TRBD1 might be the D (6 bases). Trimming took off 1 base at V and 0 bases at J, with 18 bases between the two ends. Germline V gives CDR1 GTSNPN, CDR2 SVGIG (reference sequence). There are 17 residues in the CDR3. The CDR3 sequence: CAWSEPGRGNMNTEAFF. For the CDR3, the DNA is TGTGCCTGGAGTGAGCCGGGGAGGGGGAATATGAACACTGAAGCTTTCTTT.

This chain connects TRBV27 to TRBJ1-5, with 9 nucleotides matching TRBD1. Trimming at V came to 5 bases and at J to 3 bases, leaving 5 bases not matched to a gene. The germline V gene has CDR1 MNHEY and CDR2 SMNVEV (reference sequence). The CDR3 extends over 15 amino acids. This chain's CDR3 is CASSQTGGANQPQHF. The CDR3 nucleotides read TGTGCCAGCAGTCAAACAGGGGGCGCCAATCAGCCCCAGCATTTT.

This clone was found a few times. In nucleotides, the CDR3 is TGCGCCAGCAGTTCTACAACACAGACAGATACGCAGTATTTT. The encoded protein is CASSSTTQTDTQYF. The chain has TRBV5-1 and TRBJ2-3; no clear D. The germline V and J ends were trimmed by 5 bases and 3 bases, with 13 bases remaining between them. Germline V gene sequence: CDR1 SGHRS, CDR2 YFSETQ. CDR3 length: 14 amino acids.

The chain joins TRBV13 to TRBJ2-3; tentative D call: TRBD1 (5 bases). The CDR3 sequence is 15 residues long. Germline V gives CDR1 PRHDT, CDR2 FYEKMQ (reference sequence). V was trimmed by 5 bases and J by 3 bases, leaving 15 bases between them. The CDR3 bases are TGTGCCAGCAGCCCCCAAGCAGGGAAGACAGATACGCAGTATTTT. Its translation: CASSPQAGKTDTQYF.